This record concerns one TCR beta chain sequence. The data were obtained in a study of blood T cell repertoires in COVID-19. The overall study: Sites in the United States, Italy and Spain provided acute and convalescent COVID-19 samples.

Assay: immunoSEQ multiplex PCR; the TCRdb copy retains only in-frame clones and omits some. The sample yields about 100,000 clones, around nine tenths seen once. In germline, CDR1 is SGDLS, CDR2 YYNGEE. Trimming pared 4 bases from V and 4 bases from J, leaving 14 bases between. The CDR3 contains 14 residues. This chain links TRBV9 with TRBJ1-2; a weak D match, TRBD1 (5 bases). This clonotype was obtained from a man in his sixties or seventies with acute or convalescent COVID-19. Sequencing input: peripheral blood. CDR3 nucleotides: TGTGCCAGCAGCCGAAGTGGGGGAGGCTATGGCTACACCTTC. This translates into CASSRSGGGYGYTF.